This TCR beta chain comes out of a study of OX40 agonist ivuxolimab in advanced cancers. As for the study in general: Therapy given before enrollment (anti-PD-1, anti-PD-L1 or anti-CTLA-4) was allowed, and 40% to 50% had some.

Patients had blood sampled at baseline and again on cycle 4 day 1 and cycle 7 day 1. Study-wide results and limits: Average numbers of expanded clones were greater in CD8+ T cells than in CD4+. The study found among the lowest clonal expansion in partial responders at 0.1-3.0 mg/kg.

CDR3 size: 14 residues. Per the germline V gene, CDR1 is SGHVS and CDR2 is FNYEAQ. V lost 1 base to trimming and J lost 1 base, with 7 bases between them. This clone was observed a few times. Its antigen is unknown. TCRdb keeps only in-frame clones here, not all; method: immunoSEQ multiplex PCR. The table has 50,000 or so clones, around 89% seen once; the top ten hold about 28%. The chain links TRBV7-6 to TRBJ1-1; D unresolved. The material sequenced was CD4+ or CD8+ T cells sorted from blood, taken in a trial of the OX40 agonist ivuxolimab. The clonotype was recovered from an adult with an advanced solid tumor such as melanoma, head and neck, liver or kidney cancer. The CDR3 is CASSLGSANTEAFF. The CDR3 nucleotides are TGTGCCAGCAGCTTAGGTTCAGCGAACACTGAAGCTTTCTTT.